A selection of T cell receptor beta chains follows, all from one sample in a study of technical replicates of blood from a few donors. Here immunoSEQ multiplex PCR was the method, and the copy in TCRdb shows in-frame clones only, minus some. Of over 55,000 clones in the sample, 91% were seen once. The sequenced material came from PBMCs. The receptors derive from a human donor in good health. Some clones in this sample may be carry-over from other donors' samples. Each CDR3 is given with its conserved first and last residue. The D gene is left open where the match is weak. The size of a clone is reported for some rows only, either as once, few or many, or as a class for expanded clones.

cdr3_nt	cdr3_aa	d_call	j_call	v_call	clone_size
TGTGCCAGCAGCTGTCGGGACAGGGGGTATAGCAATCAGCCCCAGCATTTT	CASSCRDRGYSNQPQHF	TRBD1	TRBJ1-5	TRBV7-3	.
TGTGCCAGCAGCCCCCCCAGGAGCGGGGTGGTGGGGGAGCTGTTTTTT	CASSPPRSGVVGELFF	TRBD2	TRBJ2-2	TRBV5-4	.
TGTGCCAGCAGCTTAGGTCTAGCGTTCGATGAGCAGTTCTTC	CASSLGLAFDEQFF	.	TRBJ2-1	TRBV7-3	.
TGTGCCAGCAGGGACAGGGGAGGTTCACCCCTCCACTTT	CASRDRGGSPLHF	TRBD1	TRBJ1-6	TRBV6-5	.
TGCGCCAGCAGACCCTCCAGAGGTACCTACGAGCAGTACTTC	CASRPSRGTYEQYF	.	TRBJ2-7	TRBV4-1	once
TGTGCAAGTCGCTTACCGACAGGGTCAGGAAACACCATATATTTT	CASRLPTGSGNTIYF	.	TRBJ1-3	TRBV12-2	.
TGTGCCAGCGGCGGAGGAGGGGGACAGGGGGTGTACGAGCAGTACTTC	CASGGGGGQGVYEQYF	TRBD1	TRBJ2-7	TRBV28	.
TGCGCCAGCAGCCAAGATCGAGACAGGGGAAGGGAGCAGTACTTC	CASSQDRDRGREQYF	TRBD1	TRBJ2-7	TRBV4-3	.
TGTGCCTGGAGGTCTAGGTTGAGTAATGAAAAACTGTTTTTT	CAWRSRLSNEKLFF	.	TRBJ1-4	TRBV30	.
TGTGCCAGCAGCGCGATCGGGCGGGGGTACAATGAGCAGTTCTTC	CASSAIGRGYNEQFF	TRBD2	TRBJ2-1	TRBV9	once
TGTGCCAGCAGTGTGGAGGCAGGGAGGGACTATGGCTACACCTTC	CASSVEAGRDYGYTF	.	TRBJ1-2	TRBV6-1	.
TGTGCCAGCAGCTCAGAGGCACGAGTGGAGACCCAGTACTTC	CASSSEARVETQYF	.	TRBJ2-5	TRBV7-6	.
TGTGCCAGCAGCGCCGACCCCGTTGGGGCGTTTTCTTTC	CASSADPVGAFSF	.	TRBJ1-2	TRBV2	.
TGCGCCAGCAGCCTCGGGACAGGGAACAATGAGCAGTTCTTC	CASSLGTGNNEQFF	TRBD1	TRBJ2-1	TRBV5-1	.
TGCAGCGTTGTGGGACTAGCGGAACCCTACGAGCAGTACTTC	CSVVGLAEPYEQYF	TRBD2	TRBJ2-7	TRBV29-1	.
TGTGCCAGTAACACAGGGTTTGGCAATCAGCCCCAGCATTTT	CASNTGFGNQPQHF	.	TRBJ1-5	TRBV19	once
TGTGCCAGCACCAGTGAAGCTTTCTTT	CASTSEAFF	.	TRBJ1-1	TRBV2	.
TGCGCCAGCAGCCAGCGGACAGGAGAATATAGCAATCAGCCCCAGCATTTT	CASSQRTGEYSNQPQHF	TRBD1	TRBJ1-5	TRBV4-1	.
TGTGCCAGCAGCTTAGGACAACAAGTAGAAGCTTTCTTT	CASSLGQQVEAFF	.	TRBJ1-1	TRBV7-8	.
TGTGCAAGTCGCCCTAGATCCCGGGTGGGACAGGGGTACGAGCAGTACTTC	CASRPRSRVGQGYEQYF	.	TRBJ2-7	TRBV12-2	.
TGTGCCACCAGCAGAGACCTCTCGGCTAGCGGGAGTTGGTACGAGCAGTACTTC	CATSRDLSASGSWYEQYF	TRBD2	TRBJ2-7	TRBV15	once
TGTGCCAGTAGTATACGGGGGACAGTCTCCTACGAGCAGTACTTC	CASSIRGTVSYEQYF	.	TRBJ2-7	TRBV19	.
TGTGCCAGCACGATGGGCAGCCAAGAGACCCAGTACTTC	CASTMGSQETQYF	.	TRBJ2-5	TRBV13	.
TGCACCAGCAGCCTACCCGGGACTAGCGCGTACAATGAGCAGTTCTTC	CTSSLPGTSAYNEQFF	.	TRBJ2-1	TRBV1	few
TGTGCCAGCAGCCCCAGCGGGAGCTACGAGCAGTACTTC	CASSPSGSYEQYF	TRBD2	TRBJ2-7	TRBV7-9	once
TGTGCCAGCAGCTTAGCCTTGTCCTACAATGAGCAGTTCTTC	CASSLALSYNEQFF	.	TRBJ2-1	TRBV7-8	.
TGTGCCAGCAGTATGGGTGAGGGAGGGAAGACCCAGTACTTC	CASSMGEGGKTQYF	TRBD2	TRBJ2-5	TRBV6-5	.
TGTGCCAGCAGTTTATTAGTAACGAGGGTTGAGACCCAGTACTTC	CASSLLVTRVETQYF	.	TRBJ2-5	TRBV28	.
TGTGCCACCAGCAGAGATGGCAGGAACACTGAAGCTTTCTTT	CATSRDGRNTEAFF	.	TRBJ1-1	TRBV15	.
TGTGCCAGCAGCTACCGGGGTATATCGGAAAAACTGTTTTTT	CASSYRGISEKLFF	.	TRBJ1-4	TRBV7-8	.
TGTGCCAGCAACCTATTACGACAGATCCAAGAGACCCAGTACTTC	CASNLLRQIQETQYF	.	TRBJ2-5	TRBV5-5	.
TGTGCCAGCAGCTCACCCGTCCAACAGGGAGCAGAGCAGTACTTC	CASSSPVQQGAEQYF	.	TRBJ2-7	TRBV7-9	.
TGTGCCAGCAGCGGGACTAGCGGGTCTTACAATGAGCAGTTCTTC	CASSGTSGSYNEQFF	TRBD2	TRBJ2-1	TRBV9	.
TGTGCCAGCAGCGTCCTGATCGGGGGTAACACTGAAGCTTTCTTT	CASSVLIGGNTEAFF	.	TRBJ1-1	TRBV9	once
TGTGCCTGGAGTTGGGACATCCCCGGCTACACCTTC	CAWSWDIPGYTF	.	TRBJ1-2	TRBV30	.
TGTGCCTGGGGACTAGCGGACTACGAAACCTCCCCAGATACGCAGTATTTT	CAWGLADYETSPDTQYF	TRBD2	TRBJ2-3	TRBV30	.
TGTGCTAGTGGTGACCCGGGACAGGGGGCGACCAATGAGCAGTTCTTC	CASGDPGQGATNEQFF	TRBD1	TRBJ2-1	TRBV12-5	medium-sized
TGTGCCAGCAGCTTAGGGGTAGCGGGGGGGTCCTACGAGCAGTACTTC	CASSLGVAGGSYEQYF	TRBD2	TRBJ2-7	TRBV7-2	.
TGTGCCAGCTCACCACCGGGCAGGGCAACCCTTGAAGCTTTCTTT	CASSPPGRATLEAFF	.	TRBJ1-1	TRBV18	.
TGTGCCAGCTCACGTACCGGGACTAGCGGGATCCTTAGCTCCTACAATGAGCAGTTCTTC	CASSRTGTSGILSSYNEQFF	TRBD2	TRBJ2-1	TRBV18	.
TGTGCCAGCAGCCAGGGACAATACAATGAGCAGTTCTTC	CASSQGQYNEQFF	.	TRBJ2-1	TRBV4-2	.
TGTGCCAGCAGCGTAGCCCTAACTAGCGGGGGGCCCTGGGATGAGCAGTTCTTC	CASSVALTSGGPWDEQFF	TRBD2	TRBJ2-1	TRBV9	.
TGTGCCAGCAGCTTACAGGGGAAATATGGCTACACCTTC	CASSLQGKYGYTF	.	TRBJ1-2	TRBV7-2	.
TGTGCCACCAGCAGACCACGGGGAGGAAACACCATATATTTT	CATSRPRGGNTIYF	.	TRBJ1-3	TRBV15	.
TGCGCCAGCAGCCAAGAACCTAGCGGCTACAATGAGCAGTTCTTC	CASSQEPSGYNEQFF	TRBD2	TRBJ2-1	TRBV4-3	.
TGTGCCAGCATCTCGGGGGGAGGAGGCACTGAAGCTTTCTTT	CASISGGGGTEAFF	.	TRBJ1-1	TRBV2	.
TGTGCCACCAGATCCGGTAGGGGGAACTACAATGAGCAGTTCTTC	CATRSGRGNYNEQFF	.	TRBJ2-1	TRBV15	.
TGTGCCAGCAGCCTGGACAGACGAAATTCACCCCTCCACTTT	CASSLDRRNSPLHF	.	TRBJ1-6	TRBV7-9	.
TGTGCCAGCAGCCAAGACCTCGTCGCTAGCGGGAGCACAGATACGCAGTATTTT	CASSQDLVASGSTDTQYF	TRBD2	TRBJ2-3	TRBV4-2	.
TGTGCCAGCAGCCGACTAGCGGGAACGGTGCAGTACTTC	CASSRLAGTVQYF	TRBD2	TRBJ2-7	TRBV6-5	.
TGCAGTGCTAATAGCCAAGAGACCCAGTACTTC	CSANSQETQYF	.	TRBJ2-5	TRBV20-1	.
TGTGCCAGCAGCCCAACGGGCAGGGGGCGTATGTACGAGCAGTACTTC	CASSPTGRGRMYEQYF	TRBD1	TRBJ2-7	TRBV14	.
TGTGCCAGCAGTCCAGGGGACCGACGGCACACTGAAGCTTTCTTT	CASSPGDRRHTEAFF	.	TRBJ1-1	TRBV5-4	.
TGTGCCAGCAGCTTGACTCAGGGGGCAGGGCAGTACTTC	CASSLTQGAGQYF	TRBD1	TRBJ2-7	TRBV7-7	.
TGTGCCAGCAGCCCGACAGGGGGCAGGGAGACCCAGTACTTC	CASSPTGGRETQYF	TRBD1	TRBJ2-5	TRBV7-2	.
TGTGCCAGCAGCTCCACACTACTAGCGGGAGATGCGTACGAGCAGTACTTC	CASSSTLLAGDAYEQYF	TRBD2	TRBJ2-7	TRBV27	.
TGTGCCAGCAGTGACAGGGGAAACACTGAAGCTTTCTTT	CASSDRGNTEAFF	.	TRBJ1-1	TRBV2	.
TGTGCCAGCAGCTTATTACTCTCCTACAATGAGCAGTTCTTC	CASSLLLSYNEQFF	.	TRBJ2-1	TRBV13	.
TGTGCCAGCAGTTTATCGGGGGCTTTGAGCTACACCTTC	CASSLSGALSYTF	.	TRBJ1-2	TRBV27	few
TGTGCCAGCAGCAGCATCAGCGGGAGTTGGTACGAGCAGTACTTC	CASSSISGSWYEQYF	TRBD2	TRBJ2-7	TRBV11-2	once